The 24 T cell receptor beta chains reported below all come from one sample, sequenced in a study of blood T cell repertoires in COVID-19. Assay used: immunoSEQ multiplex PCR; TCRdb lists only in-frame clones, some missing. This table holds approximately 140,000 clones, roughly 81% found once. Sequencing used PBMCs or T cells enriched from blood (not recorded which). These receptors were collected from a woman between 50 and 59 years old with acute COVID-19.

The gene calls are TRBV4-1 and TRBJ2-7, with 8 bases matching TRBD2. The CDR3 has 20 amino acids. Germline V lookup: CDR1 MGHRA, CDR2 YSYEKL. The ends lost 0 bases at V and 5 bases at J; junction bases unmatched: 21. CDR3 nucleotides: TGCGCCAGCAGCCAAGAATTTGCACCTCCGGGAGGGCCAATTTTCCACGAGCAGTACTTC. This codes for CASSQEFAPPGGPIFHEQYF.

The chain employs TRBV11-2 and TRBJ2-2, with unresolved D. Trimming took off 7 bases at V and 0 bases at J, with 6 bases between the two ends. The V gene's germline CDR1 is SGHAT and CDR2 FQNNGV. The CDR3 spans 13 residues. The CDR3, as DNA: TGTGCCAGCATCGGTACGAACACCGGGGAGCTGTTTTTT. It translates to CASIGTNTGELFF.

The CDR3 here is CASSSDISNTEAFF. CDR3 nucleotide sequence: TGTGCCAGCAGTTCCGACATTTCGAACACTGAAGCTTTCTTT. The V call is TRBV28, the J call TRBJ1-1; no definite D call. Germline V gene data show CDR1 as MDHEN and CDR2 as SYDVKM. The V gene lost 4 bases and the J gene lost 1 base, with 10 bases spanning the gap. The CDR3 length is 14 residues.

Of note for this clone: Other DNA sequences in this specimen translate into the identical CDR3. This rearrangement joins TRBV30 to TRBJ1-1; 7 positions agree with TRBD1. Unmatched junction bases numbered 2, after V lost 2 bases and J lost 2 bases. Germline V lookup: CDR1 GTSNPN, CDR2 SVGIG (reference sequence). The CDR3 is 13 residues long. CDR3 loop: CAWSSGGNTEAFF. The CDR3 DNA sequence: TGTGCCTGGAGTTCAGGGGGTAACACTGAAGCTTTCTTT.

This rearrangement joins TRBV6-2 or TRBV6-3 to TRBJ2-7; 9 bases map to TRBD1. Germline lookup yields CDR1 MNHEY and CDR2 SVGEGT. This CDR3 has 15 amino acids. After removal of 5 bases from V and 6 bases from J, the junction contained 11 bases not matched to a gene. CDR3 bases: TGTGCCAGCAGTCGACCGGGACAGGGAGTCTTCGAGCAGTACTTC. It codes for CASSRPGQGVFEQYF.

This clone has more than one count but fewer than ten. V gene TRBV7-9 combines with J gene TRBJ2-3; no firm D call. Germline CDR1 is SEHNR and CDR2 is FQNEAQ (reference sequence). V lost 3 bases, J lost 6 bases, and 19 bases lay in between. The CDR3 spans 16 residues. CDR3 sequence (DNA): TGTGCCAGCAGCTTGCCCAGGATGGTTTTTGGGGATACGCAGTATTTT. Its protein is CASSLPRMVFGDTQYF. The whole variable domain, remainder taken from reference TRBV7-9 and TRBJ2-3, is DTGVSQNPRHKITKRGQNVTFRCDPISEHNRLYWYRQTLGQGPEFLTYFQNEAQLEKSRLLSDRFSAERPKGSFSTLEIQRTEQGDSAMYLCASSLPRMVFGDTQYFGPGTRLTVL.

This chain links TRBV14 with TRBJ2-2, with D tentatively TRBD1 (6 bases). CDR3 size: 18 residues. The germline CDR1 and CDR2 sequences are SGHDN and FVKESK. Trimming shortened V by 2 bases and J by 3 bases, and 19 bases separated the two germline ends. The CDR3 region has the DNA TGTGCCAGCAGCCAATCGTATGGGCAGGGGACCGACACCGGGGAGCTGTTTTTT. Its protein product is CASSQSYGQGTDTGELFF.

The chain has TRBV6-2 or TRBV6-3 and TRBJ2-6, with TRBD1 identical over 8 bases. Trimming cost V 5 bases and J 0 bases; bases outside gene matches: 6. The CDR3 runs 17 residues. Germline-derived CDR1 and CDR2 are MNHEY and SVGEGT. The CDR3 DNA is TGTGCCAGCAGTGAGGGACAGGTGATCTCTGGGGCCAACGTCCTGACTTTC. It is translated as CASSEGQVISGANVLTF.

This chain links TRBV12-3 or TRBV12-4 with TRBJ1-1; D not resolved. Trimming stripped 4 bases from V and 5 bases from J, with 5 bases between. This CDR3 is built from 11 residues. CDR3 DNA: TGTGCCAGCAGTTCGCGGACTGAAGCTTTCTTT. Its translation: CASSSRTEAFF.

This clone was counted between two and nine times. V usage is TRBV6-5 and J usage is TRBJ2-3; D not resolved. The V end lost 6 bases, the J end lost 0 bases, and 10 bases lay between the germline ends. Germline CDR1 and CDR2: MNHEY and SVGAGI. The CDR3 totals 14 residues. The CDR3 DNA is TGTGCCAGCAGGCTACGAGGAAGCACAGATACGCAGTATTTT. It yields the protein CASRLRGSTDTQYF.

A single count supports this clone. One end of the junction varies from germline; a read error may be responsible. CDR3 residues: CSVKDGQRTEAFF. The CDR3 bases are TGCAGCGTTAAAGACGGACAGAGGACTGAAGCTTTCTTT. This sequence joins TRBV29-1 and TRBJ1-1, with D possibly TRBD1 on 6 matching bases. The CDR3 sequence is 13 residues long. Germline assignment: CDR1 SQVTM and CDR2 ANQGSEA.

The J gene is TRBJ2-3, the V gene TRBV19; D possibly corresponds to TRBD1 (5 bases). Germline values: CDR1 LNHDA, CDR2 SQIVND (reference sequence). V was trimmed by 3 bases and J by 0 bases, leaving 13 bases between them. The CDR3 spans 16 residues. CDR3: CASSITRTPSTDTQYF. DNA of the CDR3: TGTGCCAGTAGTATTACTCGGACACCGAGCACAGATACGCAGTATTTT.

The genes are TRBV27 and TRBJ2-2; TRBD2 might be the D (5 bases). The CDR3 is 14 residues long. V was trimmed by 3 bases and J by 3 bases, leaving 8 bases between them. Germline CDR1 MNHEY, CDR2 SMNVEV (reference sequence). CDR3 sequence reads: CASSFMGDTGELFF. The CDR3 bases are TGTGCCAGCAGTTTTATGGGAGACACCGGGGAGCTGTTTTTT.

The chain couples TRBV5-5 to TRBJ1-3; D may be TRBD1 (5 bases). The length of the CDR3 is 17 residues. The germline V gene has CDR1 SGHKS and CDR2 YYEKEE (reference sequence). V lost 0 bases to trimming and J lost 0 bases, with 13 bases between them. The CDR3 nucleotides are TGTGCCAGCAGCTTGGGGCTGCAGGGAAGCTCTGGAAACACCATATATTTT. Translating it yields CASSLGLQGSSGNTIYF.

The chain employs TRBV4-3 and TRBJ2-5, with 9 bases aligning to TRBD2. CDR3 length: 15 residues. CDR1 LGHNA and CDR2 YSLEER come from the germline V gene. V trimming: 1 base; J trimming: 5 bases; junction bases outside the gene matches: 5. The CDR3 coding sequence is TGCGCCAGCAGCCAAGGACTAGCGGCGGGGGAGACCCAGTACTTC. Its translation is CASSQGLAAGETQYF.

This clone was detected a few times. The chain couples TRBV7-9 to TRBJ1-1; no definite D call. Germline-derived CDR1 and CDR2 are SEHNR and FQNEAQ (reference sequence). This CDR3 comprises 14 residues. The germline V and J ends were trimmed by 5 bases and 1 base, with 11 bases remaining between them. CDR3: CASSVSAGNTEAFF. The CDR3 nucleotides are TGTGCCAGCAGCGTATCTGCAGGGAACACTGAAGCTTTCTTT.

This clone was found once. In DNA form, the CDR3 reads TGTGCCAGCAGTTCGATTAGCGGGAGGGCGAAGGAGACCCAGTACTTC. It translates to CASSSISGRAKETQYF. This chain links TRBV27 with TRBJ2-5, with TRBD2 matching 11 bases. CDR1 and CDR2 from the germline V gene are MNHEY and SMNVEV (reference sequence). J lost 5 bases, V lost 4 bases, and 9 bases had no gene match. The CDR3 contains 16 residues.

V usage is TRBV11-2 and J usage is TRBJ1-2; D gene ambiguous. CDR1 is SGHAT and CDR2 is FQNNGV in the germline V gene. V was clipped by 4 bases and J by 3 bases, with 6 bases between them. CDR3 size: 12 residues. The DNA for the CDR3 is TGTGCCAGCAGCTCACTGTACTATGGCTACACCTTC. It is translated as CASSSLYYGYTF.

The CDR3 DNA sequence: TGCAGTGCTAGTTGGGTGGCAAGGGGGCAAGAGACCCAGTACTTC. Its protein product is CSASWVARGQETQYF. This sequence joins TRBV20-1 and TRBJ2-5, with D tentatively TRBD1 (6 bases). This CDR3 has 15 amino acids. Germline V gene data show CDR1 as DFQATT and CDR2 as SNEGSKA (reference sequence). With 3 bases removed from V and 2 bases from J, the gap between germline ends came to 16 bases.

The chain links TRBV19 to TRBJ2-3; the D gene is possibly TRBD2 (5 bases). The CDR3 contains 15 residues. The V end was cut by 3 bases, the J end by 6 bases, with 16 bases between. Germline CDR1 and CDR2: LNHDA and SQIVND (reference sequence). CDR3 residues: CASSMWRGPGDTQYF. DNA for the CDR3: TGTGCCAGTAGTATGTGGCGCGGGCCTGGGGATACGCAGTATTTT.

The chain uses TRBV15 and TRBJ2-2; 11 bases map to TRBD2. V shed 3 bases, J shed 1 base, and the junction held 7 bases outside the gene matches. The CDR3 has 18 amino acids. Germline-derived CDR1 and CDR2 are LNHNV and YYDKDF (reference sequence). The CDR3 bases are TGTGCCACCAGCAGGTTAGGACTAGCGGGTCAGAACACCGGGGAGCTGTTTTTT. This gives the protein CATSRLGLAGQNTGELFF.

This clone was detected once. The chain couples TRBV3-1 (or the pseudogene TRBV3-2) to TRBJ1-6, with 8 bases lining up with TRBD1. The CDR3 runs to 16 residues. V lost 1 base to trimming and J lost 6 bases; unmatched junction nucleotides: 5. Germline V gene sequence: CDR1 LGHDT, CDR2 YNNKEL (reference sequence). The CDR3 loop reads CASSQGGQEANSPLHF. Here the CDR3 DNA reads TGTGCCAGCAGCCAAGGGGGACAGGAGGCTAATTCACCCCTCCACTTT.

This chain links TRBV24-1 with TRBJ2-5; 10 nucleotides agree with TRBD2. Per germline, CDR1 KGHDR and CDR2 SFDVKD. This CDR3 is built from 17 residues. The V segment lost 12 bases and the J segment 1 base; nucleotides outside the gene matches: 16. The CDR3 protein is CARKGLAVPPGQETQYF. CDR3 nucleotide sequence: TGTGCCCGCAAAGGACTAGCGGTCCCACCGGGCCAAGAGACCCAGTACTTC.

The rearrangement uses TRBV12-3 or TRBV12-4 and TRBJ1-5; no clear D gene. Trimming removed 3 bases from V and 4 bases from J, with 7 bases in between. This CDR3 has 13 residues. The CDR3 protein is CASSFQSNQPQHF. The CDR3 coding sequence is TGTGCCAGCAGTTTCCAATCAAATCAGCCCCAGCATTTT.